This TCR beta chain comes out of a study of blood T cell repertoires in COVID-19. Study in general: PBMCs, B-cell-depleted T cells, or T cells provided the cDNA or gDNA that made up the material.

CDR1 SGHRS and CDR2 YFSETQ come from the germline V gene. This CDR3 contains 15 residues. The V end lost 4 bases, the J end lost 3 bases, and 17 bases lay between the germline ends. In the original workflow: Nucleated cell number was recorded as an estimate derived from reference gene primer amplification. Repertoires were generated with immunoSEQ multiplex PCR, while TCRdb's copy carries only in-frame clones and drops some. Clone size and the V and J calls come from that table; the DNA yielded D and trimming. The sample includes around 28,000 clones, approximately 89% seen only once; the top ten take roughly 28%.

The TCR comes from an elderly man with acute or convalescent COVID-19. Specimen: peripheral blood. The rearrangement joins TRBV5-1 to TRBJ2-7, with a weak D call TRBD2 (5 bases). CDR3 protein: CASSPRGIGSYEQYF. The CDR3 coding sequence is TGCGCCAGCAGCCCGAGAGGTATAGGGAGCTACGAGCAGTACTTC. The entire variable domain, with the rest obtained from reference TRBV5-1 and TRBJ2-7, is as follows: KAGVTQTPRYLIKTRGQQVTLSCSPISGHRSVSWYQQTPGQGLQFLFEYFSETQRNKGNFPGRFSGRQFSNSRSEMNVSTLELGDSALYLCASSPRGIGSYEQYFGPGTRLTVT.